This TCR beta chain was captured by sequencing in a study of cytomegalovirus exposure and HLA in healthy donors. Overall study findings and caveats: Further analysis, carried out later, found HLA-associated TCR beta chains more clonally expanded than equally common other chains.

Comments on this clone: Its antigen remains unknown.

PCR was performed using 60 Vbeta and 13 Jbeta primers. Repertoires were generated with immunoSEQ multiplex PCR, while TCRdb's copy carries only in-frame clones and drops some. The sample lists some 85,000 clones, around 75% seen once, with about 3% in the top ten. The sequence came from a man aged 40-49 years in good health and CMV-seronegative. Source material: PBMCs.

The CDR3 DNA reads TGCGCCAGCAGCCAAGAAGACTCATACAATGAGCAGTTCTTC. It translates to CASSQEDSYNEQFF. The chain employs TRBV4-3 and TRBJ2-1; D gene unclear. From germline, CDR1 is LGHNA and CDR2 YSLEER. The CDR3 sequence is 14 residues long. V lost 0 bases and J 4 bases, leaving 7 bases between the germline ends.